In this sample, the clone carrying this T cell receptor beta chain turned up once. Its antigen is unknown. Primers included in the PCR were 60 Vbeta and 13 Jbeta primers. Using immunoSEQ multiplex PCR, the repertoire was profiled, and TCRdb retains in-frame clones only, with some absent. Among roughly 100,000 clones listed, 84% were seen once. The sample belongs to a study of cytomegalovirus exposure and HLA in healthy donors. Turning to the study itself: Among the 398 donors who were genotyped, roughly 85% fell in the genetic ancestry cluster that is associated with self-reported Caucasian donors. Findings of the study overall: Confirmation in vitro established that a few CMV-associated chains were specific for CMV antigens.

V shed 1 base and J shed 5 bases, with 8 bases lying between them. CDR3 size: 13 residues. The V gene's germline CDR1 is LNHNV and CDR2 YYDKDF (reference sequence). V gene TRBV15 combines with J gene TRBJ1-1; D is undetermined. Specimen: PBMCs. The receptor was isolated from a young woman in good health and CMV-seropositive. The CDR3, as DNA: TGTGCCACCAGCAGAGGGAGGTGGACTGAAGCTTTCTTT. It specifies CATSRGRWTEAFF.